This TCR beta chain appears in the sequencing data of a study of beta chain features in type 1 diabetes. Germline V lookup: CDR1 SGHTA, CDR2 FQGNSA. This CDR3 region has 12 residues. V lost 8 bases to trimming and J lost 3 bases; unmatched junction nucleotides: 4. Researchers reported sorting CD4+ naive, central memory, regulatory and stem cell-like memory cells via CD45RO/CCR7/CD25/CD127/CD95/CD27. Sequenced material consisted of expressed TCRB transcripts (all of the isolated RNA was reverse transcribed). Profiling relied on immunoSEQ multiplex PCR, and the TCRdb table lists in-frame clones only, not all of them. The table records about 900,000 clones, around a sixth of them present only once.

The specimen sequenced was naive CD4+ T cells from blood. The rearrangement uses TRBV7-2 and TRBJ2-7; 7 positions match TRBD2. The receptor's source is a woman between 18 and 29 years old in good health. The chain's CDR3 is CASGLADYEQYF. Written as DNA, the CDR3 is TGTGCCAGCGGTCTAGCGGACTACGAGCAGTACTTC.